Listed below are T cell receptor beta chains from one sample, sequenced in a study of CD8 T cells in ankylosing spondylitis. From the 5' RACE reads, TCRdb called clonotypes with MiXCR, one entry per CDR3 protein. The profile shows roughly 180,000 distinct CDR3 sequences, roughly 12% of them singletons. The sequencing sample was made of blood, either unsorted or a sorted T cell fraction (not recorded which). These receptor sequences come from a male donor with ankylosing spondylitis or in good health (not recorded which). The conserved cysteine and the conserved F or W are not part of the CDR3 here.

v_gene	j_gene	CDR3aa
TRBV3-1	TRBJ2-5	ASSQGGLAGEETQY
TRBV29-1	TRBJ1-2	STWTNGGDVYGYT
TRBV5-1	TRBJ2-1	ASSWVSGGPNEQF
TRBV7-2	TRBJ2-7	ASSPPPSGRYEQY
TRBV2	TRBJ2-1	ASIWTPTTHNEQF
TRBV5-6	TRBJ1-1	ASSLGTSLNTEAF
TRBV20-1	TRBJ2-2	SAPGELF
TRBV4-1	TRBJ2-7	ASSQDRDGAGEQY
TRBV7-9	TRBJ2-4	ASRPLRGHLAKNIQY
TRBV4-1	TRBJ2-1	ASSSPPLAPEQF
TRBV5-6	TRBJ2-7	ASSLEGLALYEQY
TRBV19	TRBJ2-7	ASSTGLAGAFYEQY
TRBV14	TRBJ2-3	ASSPSIFTDTQY
TRBV5-1	TRBJ2-5	ASSLAGTGGFQETLY
TRBV19	TRBJ1-1	ASETGVYAF